This TCR beta chain was recovered during a study of blood T cell repertoires in COVID-19. Germline V gene sequence: CDR1 SGHRS, CDR2 YFSETQ. Between the trimmed V and J ends, which lost 4 bases and 3 bases, there was a span of 8 bases. This CDR3 has 12 residues. Concerning this clone itself: The sample contains more than one DNA sequence encoding this CDR3.

Some clones are missing from TCRdb's copy, which holds only in-frame ones; the method was immunoSEQ multiplex PCR. The repertoire holds about 140,000 clones, with approximately 79% as singletons. This chain joins TRBV5-1 and TRBJ2-7, with a tentative D call TRBD1 (6 bases). Sequencing input: peripheral blood. The source of this sequence is a man aged 55 to 69 with acute or convalescent COVID-19. CDR3 in amino acids: CASSRDNYEQYF. DNA of the CDR3: TGCGCCAGCAGCAGGGACAACTACGAGCAGTACTTC.